This entry concerns a single TCR beta chain. No antigen is known for it. The record originates from a study of OX40 agonist ivuxolimab in advanced cancers. Profiling relied on immunoSEQ multiplex PCR, and the TCRdb table lists in-frame clones only, not all of them. The sample records approximately 100,000 clones, less than 85% being singletons. Overall study results and limits: In general, CD8+ T cells held more expanded clones than CD4+ did, on average.

This CDR3 region has 15 residues. Trimming took 4 bases from V and 7 from J, leaving 21 bases between them. CDR1 and CDR2 from the germline V gene are SGHNT and YYREEE (reference sequence). This material consisted of CD4+ or CD8+ T cells sorted from blood, taken in a trial of the OX40 agonist ivuxolimab. The sequence was collected from an adult with an advanced solid tumor such as melanoma, head and neck, liver or kidney cancer. The chain joins TRBV5-4 to TRBJ2-7; TRBD1 or TRBD2 may be the D gene (6 bases each). The CDR3 sequence is CASSQRGAGMEEQYF. The DNA for the CDR3 is TGTGCCAGCAGCCAGAGGGGGGCCGGTATGGAAGAGCAGTACTTC.